Listed below are T cell receptor beta chains from one sample, sequenced in a study of cytomegalovirus exposure and HLA in healthy donors. Here immunoSEQ multiplex PCR was the method, and the copy in TCRdb shows in-frame clones only, minus some. The table shows under 75,000 clones, with 90% to 97% occurring only once. What was sequenced was PBMCs. These receptors all come from a woman aged 18-35 years in good health and CMV-seronegative. Both conserved end residues are part of each CDR3. Fields, in order: CDR3 DNA, CDR3 protein, clone size, J gene, D gene, V gene. A D gene is named only where the DNA matches it firmly. Size is omitted from some rows. Given values are once, few, many or a class for expanded clones.

DNA: TGTGCCATCAGTGAGTCTGGGGGGGGCTATGGCTACACCTTC
CDR3: CAISESGGGYGYTF
size: -
J: TRBJ1-2
D: -
V: TRBV10-3

DNA: TGTGCCAGCAGCTACGGACAGGGTGGAGGGCAGCCCCAGCATTTT
CDR3: CASSYGQGGGQPQHF
size: -
J: TRBJ1-5
D: TRBD1
V: TRBV7-9

DNA: TGTGCCAGCAGCCGGACTAGCGGCACAGATACGCAGTATTTT
CDR3: CASSRTSGTDTQYF
size: -
J: TRBJ2-3
D: TRBD2
V: TRBV7-9

DNA: TGTGGCAGCAGCCCTGGACAGGGTGGGGAGACCCAGTACTTC
CDR3: CGSSPGQGGETQYF
size: -
J: TRBJ2-5
D: TRBD1
V: TRBV7-6

DNA: TGTGCCAGCAGCTTAAGCCCCCCCACGACTAGCGGGGGCCCCCAAGAGACCCAGTACTTC
CDR3: CASSLSPPTTSGGPQETQYF
size: -
J: TRBJ2-5
D: TRBD2
V: TRBV13

DNA: TGTGCCAGCAGCGCCCTCCAGGGTTCAGGAAACACCATATATTTT
CDR3: CASSALQGSGNTIYF
size: -
J: TRBJ1-3
D: -
V: TRBV9

DNA: TGTGCCAGCAGCTGGACAGGGGTGGCCTACGAGCAGTACTTC
CDR3: CASSWTGVAYEQYF
size: -
J: TRBJ2-7
D: TRBD1
V: TRBV27

DNA: TGTGCCAGCTCACCAGTACTAGCGGGAGGCACCGGGGAGCTGTTTTTT
CDR3: CASSPVLAGGTGELFF
size: -
J: TRBJ2-2
D: TRBD2
V: TRBV18

DNA: TGCGCCAGCACCTTGGGGGCGGGTGGAAACATTCAGTACTTC
CDR3: CASTLGAGGNIQYF
size: -
J: TRBJ2-4
D: -
V: TRBV5-1

DNA: TGTGCCAGCAGAGGGGCGGCCAAAAACATTCAGTACTTC
CDR3: CASRGAAKNIQYF
size: -
J: TRBJ2-4
D: -
V: TRBV27

DNA: TGCAGTGCTACGACTAGCCACGAGCAGTACTTC
CDR3: CSATTSHEQYF
size: -
J: TRBJ2-7
D: TRBD2
V: TRBV20-1

DNA: TGTGCCAGCAGTTTTTTTAGTTATCAGCCCCAGCATTTT
CDR3: CASSFFSYQPQHF
size: -
J: TRBJ1-5
D: -
V: TRBV28

DNA: TGTGCCACCACCCAGGGGGCGGGCAATTACAATGAGCAGTTCTTC
CDR3: CATTQGAGNYNEQFF
size: -
J: TRBJ2-1
D: TRBD1
V: TRBV15

DNA: TGTGCCAGCAGCTTGGGTCCCGGGGGAGGGGGTCTTTACGAGCAGTACTTC
CDR3: CASSLGPGGGGLYEQYF
size: -
J: TRBJ2-7
D: -
V: TRBV5-4

DNA: TGTGCCATCAGTGACCCGGGAATTAGCACAGATACGCAGTATTTT
CDR3: CAISDPGISTDTQYF
size: -
J: TRBJ2-3
D: -
V: TRBV10-3

DNA: TGTGCCAGCAGTACCCGGGACAGGGGTCCAGATACGCAGTATTTT
CDR3: CASSTRDRGPDTQYF
size: -
J: TRBJ2-3
D: TRBD1
V: TRBV27

DNA: TGCGCCAGCAGCCGGGGCCGGGACAGGGTGGATGAAAAACTGTTTTTT
CDR3: CASSRGRDRVDEKLFF
size: -
J: TRBJ1-4
D: TRBD1
V: TRBV4-3

DNA: TGTGCCAGCTGCCCGGGGTCCGGTTGGGGAGCTTTCTTT
CDR3: CASCPGSGWGAFF
size: -
J: TRBJ1-1
D: -
V: TRBV2

DNA: TGTGCCAGCAGGACCGGGGCTGAAGCTTTCTTT
CDR3: CASRTGAEAFF
size: -
J: TRBJ1-1
D: -
V: TRBV7-9

DNA: TGTGCCTGCCCCCGGGGCGGGGTGTTGGACGAGCAGTACTTC
CDR3: CACPRGGVLDEQYF
size: -
J: TRBJ2-7
D: -
V: TRBV30

DNA: TGTGCCTGGAGCGGGGTCGGGGCCTACAATGAGCAGTTCTTC
CDR3: CAWSGVGAYNEQFF
size: -
J: TRBJ2-1
D: -
V: TRBV30

DNA: TGTGCCAGCAGTTACTCGAGGCCTAGCACGGATACGCAGTATTTT
CDR3: CASSYSRPSTDTQYF
size: -
J: TRBJ2-3
D: -
V: TRBV6-6

DNA: TGCGCCAGCAGCTCCCAGGGGGCCGTTTACAATGAGCAGTTCTTC
CDR3: CASSSQGAVYNEQFF
size: -
J: TRBJ2-1
D: TRBD1
V: TRBV5-1

DNA: TGTGCCAGCAGCTTAGGGCCACCCGAGCAGTTCTTC
CDR3: CASSLGPPEQFF
size: -
J: TRBJ2-1
D: -
V: TRBV7-9

DNA: TGTGCCATCTCCCGGACAGGGGACGAGCAGTACTTC
CDR3: CAISRTGDEQYF
size: -
J: TRBJ2-7
D: TRBD1
V: TRBV10-3

DNA: TGTGCCAGCAGTTTTGTCTCAGGGCTTGCCTACAATGAGCAGTTCTTC
CDR3: CASSFVSGLAYNEQFF
size: -
J: TRBJ2-1
D: -
V: TRBV27

DNA: TGTGCCAGCAGCGTAGGGGGGGGGCCGGGGAATGAGCAGTTCTTC
CDR3: CASSVGGGPGNEQFF
size: -
J: TRBJ2-1
D: -
V: TRBV9

DNA: TGTGCCAGCAGCCCGGGACTAGCGGGGGGCCGGTATACGCAGTATTTT
CDR3: CASSPGLAGGRYTQYF
size: -
J: TRBJ2-3
D: TRBD2
V: TRBV7-2

DNA: TGTGCCACCAGCAGAGATCTGGGCGGGGAGACACAAGAGACCCAGTACTTC
CDR3: CATSRDLGGETQETQYF
size: -
J: TRBJ2-5
D: -
V: TRBV15

DNA: TGTGCCAGCAGTTTTGGCCAGATTAACACCGGGGAGCTGTTTTTT
CDR3: CASSFGQINTGELFF
size: -
J: TRBJ2-2
D: -
V: TRBV28

DNA: TGTGCCAGCAGCAAAGAGGCAGGCGGGGGGCCCACAGATACGCAGTATTTT
CDR3: CASSKEAGGGPTDTQYF
size: -
J: TRBJ2-3
D: -
V: TRBV21-1

DNA: TGTGCCAGCCCCTGGGGGGGGGCCGGGTACGAGCAGTACTTC
CDR3: CASPWGGAGYEQYF
size: -
J: TRBJ2-7
D: -
V: TRBV5-6

DNA: TGTGCCACCGGGGGGTTGGGGCGGGTTCAGTACTTC
CDR3: CATGGLGRVQYF
size: once
J: TRBJ2-7
D: TRBD2
V: TRBV6-1

DNA: TGTGCCAGCAGCTGGGCCGGGGGTCCGGAAAACACCATATATTTT
CDR3: CASSWAGGPENTIYF
size: -
J: TRBJ1-3
D: -
V: TRBV7-9

DNA: TGTGCCAGCAGTTTAACAGGCACCGCAGCATCCTACGAGCAGTACTTC
CDR3: CASSLTGTAASYEQYF
size: once
J: TRBJ2-7
D: -
V: TRBV27

DNA: TGTGCCAGCAGCTTGGGTCCCGGGGGTTATAGCAATCAGCCCCAGCATTTT
CDR3: CASSLGPGGYSNQPQHF
size: -
J: TRBJ1-5
D: -
V: TRBV5-6

DNA: TGTGCCAGCAGAGGCGGGGGGCACACTGAAGCTTTCTTT
CDR3: CASRGGGHTEAFF
size: -
J: TRBJ1-1
D: -
V: TRBV28

DNA: TGTGCCAGCAGTTTAAGGCAACACTTACAGGGGGTCGGGGAGCTGTTTTTT
CDR3: CASSLRQHLQGVGELFF
size: -
J: TRBJ2-2
D: TRBD1
V: TRBV27

DNA: TGTGCCAGCAGCCCCCCCGGCGGAAATACGCAGTATTTT
CDR3: CASSPPGGNTQYF
size: once
J: TRBJ2-3
D: -
V: TRBV5-4

DNA: TGTGCCAGTAGTCCCCCGGACAGGTTTCCCTACGAGCAGTACTTC
CDR3: CASSPPDRFPYEQYF
size: -
J: TRBJ2-7
D: TRBD1
V: TRBV19

DNA: TGTGCCAGCAGGGGGCAAATGAACACTGAAGCTTTCTTT
CDR3: CASRGQMNTEAFF
size: -
J: TRBJ1-1
D: -
V: TRBV2

DNA: TGTGCCAGCAGCCTGGGGGGACAGAGTAATGAAAAACTGTTTTTT
CDR3: CASSLGGQSNEKLFF
size: -
J: TRBJ1-4
D: TRBD1
V: TRBV14